Here is one T cell receptor beta chain with its context. V shed 4 bases and J shed 3 bases, with 10 bases lying between them. CDR3 length: 14 residues. Germline values: CDR1 SGHNT, CDR2 YENEEA. This sample was taken from a study of blood T cell repertoires in COVID-19. Study overall: Collection of acute and convalescent COVID-19 samples took place in the United States, Italy and Spain.

As processed by the authors: The assay estimated nucleated cells by amplifying reference gene primers. Generated by immunoSEQ multiplex PCR, the TCRdb table keeps only in-frame clones and is missing some. V and J calls plus clone size are reproduced from that table; the DNA served to infer D and trimming. The table shows under 400,000 clones, with about 91% occurring only once. Recruited during active infection, patients (from Seattle) were subsequently followed longitudinally. This TCR was recovered from a woman in her thirties with COVID-19, enrolled during active disease. V and J are TRBV11-3 and TRBJ1-3, with D maybe TRBD1 (6 bases). The sample comprised peripheral blood. CDR3 loop: CASSYGTSGNTIYF. DNA for the CDR3: TGTGCCAGCAGCTACGGGACAAGTGGAAACACCATATATTTT.